This TCR beta chain derives from a study of blood T cell repertoires in COVID-19. Turning to the study itself: Whether acute or convalescent, the COVID-19 samples came from the United States, Italy and Spain.

The CDR3 totals 13 residues. V was clipped by 2 bases and J by 0 bases, with 6 bases between them. Germline V gene lookup returns CDR1 SQVTM and CDR2 ANQGSEA. Libraries were prepared by immunoSEQ multiplex PCR; TCRdb keeps only in-frame clonotypes and omits some of them. In the table there are around 63,000 clones, roughly 80% of which are singletons. The sequenced material came from peripheral blood. The receptor comes from a woman between 45 and 65 years old with active or convalescent COVID-19. This chain uses TRBV29-1 with TRBJ2-3, with D maybe TRBD2 (6 bases). Here the CDR3 reads CSVESGSTDTQYF. The CDR3, as DNA: TGCAGCGTTGAAAGCGGGAGCACAGATACGCAGTATTTT.